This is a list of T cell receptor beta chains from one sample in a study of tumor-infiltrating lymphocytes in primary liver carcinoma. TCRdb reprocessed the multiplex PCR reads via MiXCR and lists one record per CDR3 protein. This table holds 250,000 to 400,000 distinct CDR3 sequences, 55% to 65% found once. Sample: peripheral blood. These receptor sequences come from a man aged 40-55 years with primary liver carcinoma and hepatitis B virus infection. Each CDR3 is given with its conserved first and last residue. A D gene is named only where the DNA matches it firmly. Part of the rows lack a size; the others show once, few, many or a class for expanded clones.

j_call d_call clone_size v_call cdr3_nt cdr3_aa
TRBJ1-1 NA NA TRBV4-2 TGTGCCAGCAGCCAAGAGTCCCCCATGAACACTGAAGCTATCTTT CASSQESPMNTEAIF
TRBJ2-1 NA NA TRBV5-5 TGTGCCAGCAGCTTGACCGGGGGCGGGGGAAATGAGCAGTTCTTC CASSLTGGGGNEQFF
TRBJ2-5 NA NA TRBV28 TGTGCCAGCAGTGGCAGATCGGGGCGTCAAGAGACCCAGTACTTC CASSGRSGRQETQYF
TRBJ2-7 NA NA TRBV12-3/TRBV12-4 TGTGCCAGCAGTTTGCGGTCCTATCAGTACTTC CASSLRSYQYF
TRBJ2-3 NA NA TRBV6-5 TGTGCCGGCAGGCCCACCGGGACGGCAGATACGCAGTATTTT CAGRPTGTADTQYF
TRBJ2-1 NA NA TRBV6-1 TGTACCAGCAAGTCCGGTCATACCGACTACAATGAGCAGTTCTTC CTSKSGHTDYNEQFF
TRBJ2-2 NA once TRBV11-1 TGTGCCACCAGCAAATTACGGGGTGAGACCGGGGAGCTCTTTTTT CATSKLRGETGELFF
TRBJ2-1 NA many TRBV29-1 TGCAGCGTAGGACGGGGCAATGAGCAGTTCTTC CSVGRGNEQFF
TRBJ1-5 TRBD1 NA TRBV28 TGTGCCAGCAGTTTGGGGACAGGGGGGCAGCCCCAGCATTTT CASSLGTGGQPQHF
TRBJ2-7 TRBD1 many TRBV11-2 TGTGCCAGCAGCTTAGGCTGGACGCAGGGGGCAGACGAGCAGTACTTC CASSLGWTQGADEQYF
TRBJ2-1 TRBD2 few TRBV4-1 TGCGCCAGCAGCCAAGAGAGCGGGGTGAATGAGCAGTTCTTC CASSQESGVNEQFF
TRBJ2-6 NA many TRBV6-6 TGTGCCAGCACCCTAGCGAATCCCTCTGGGGCCAACGTCCTGACTTTC CASTLANPSGANVLTF
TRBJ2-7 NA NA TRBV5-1 TGCGCCAGCAGCTTGGGTCCGGAAAGCTCCTACGAGCAGTACTTC CASSLGPESSYEQYF
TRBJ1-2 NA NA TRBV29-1 TGCGGCATATCACTTGACGGGTACTACTATGGCTACACCTTC CGISLDGYYYGYTF
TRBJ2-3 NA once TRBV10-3 TGTACCATCAGGGATAGTAGCACAGATACGCACTATTTT CTIRDSSTDTHYF
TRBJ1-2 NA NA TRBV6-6 TGTGCCAGCAGTACCCGGACAGCAGTCTATGACTACACCTTC CASSTRTAVYDYTF
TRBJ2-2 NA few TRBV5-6 TGTGCCAGCAGCTCCGGGGGGCTTGACACCGGGGAGCTGTTTTTT CASSSGGLDTGELFF
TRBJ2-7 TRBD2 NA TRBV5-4 TGTGCCAGCAACCTGGGACTAGTGGGAGGGCTATCCTACGAACAGTACTTC CASNLGLVGGLSYEQYF